The 26 T cell receptor beta chains reported below all come from one sample, sequenced in a study of cytomegalovirus exposure and HLA in healthy donors. The PCR employed 60 Vbeta primers together with 13 Jbeta primers. Libraries were prepared by immunoSEQ multiplex PCR; TCRdb keeps only in-frame clonotypes and omits some of them. The sample lists a few hundred thousand clones; about 93% were seen once. The sample taken for sequencing was PBMCs. The receptors stem from a girl aged 2 to 9 in good health and CMV-seronegative.

V gene TRBV5-4 combines with J gene TRBJ1-5; no clear D gene. Germline CDR1 and CDR2: SGHNT and YYREEE (reference sequence). The CDR3 runs to 15 residues. V was cut by 0 bases and J by 2 bases, with 9 bases left in between. The CDR3 DNA sequence: TGTGCCAGCAGCTTGGATGGAGTTGGCAATCAGCCCCAGCATTTT. Translated, it gives CASSLDGVGNQPQHF.

The CDR3: CASSLSGGLGSNQPQHF. Here the CDR3 DNA reads TGTGCCAGCAGTTTATCGGGGGGCTTAGGGAGCAATCAGCCCCAGCATTTT. The V gene is TRBV28, the J gene TRBJ1-5; perhaps TRBD1 as D (6 bases). Trimming shortened V by 1 base and J by 1 base, and 14 bases separated the two germline ends. The CDR3 is 17 amino acids. Germline CDR1 MDHEN, CDR2 SYDVKM.

Only one count was recorded for this clone. This rearrangement joins TRBV9 to TRBJ2-7; 7 bases fit TRBD1. The CDR3 spans 14 residues. CDR1 and CDR2 (germline): SGDLS, YYNGEE. J was trimmed by 5 bases and V by 0 bases; bases with no gene match: 5. The CDR3, as DNA: TGTGCCAGCAGCGTAGGCACAGGGGACAACGAGCAGTACTTC. It encodes CASSVGTGDNEQYF.

This clone was counted between two and nine times. V is TRBV6-1 and J is TRBJ2-2, with 9 bases matching TRBD2. The V gene end was trimmed by 0 bases and the J gene end by 7 bases; junction bases not matched to a gene: 6. Germline values: CDR1 MNHNS, CDR2 SASEGT. CDR3 length equals 16 residues. CDR3 sequence: CASSEALGLAFGELFF. The CDR3 nucleotides read TGTGCCAGCAGTGAAGCGCTCGGACTAGCGTTCGGGGAGCTGTTTTTT.

This clone has just a few counts. The chain recombines TRBV29-1 with TRBJ2-5; 8 bases fit TRBD2. The germline gives CDR1 SQVTM, CDR2 ANQGSEA. After removal of 1 base from V and 6 bases from J, the junction contained 7 bases not matched to a gene. The CDR3 runs to 14 residues. CDR3 protein: CSVEARLALKTQYF. CDR3 nucleotide sequence: TGCAGCGTTGAAGCAAGACTAGCGTTAAAGACCCAGTACTTC.

CDR3 amino acids: CASSLQGNQPQHF. The DNA for the CDR3 is TGTGCCAGCAGCTTGCAGGGCAATCAGCCCCAGCATTTT. The rearrangement joins TRBV5-6 to TRBJ1-5; no clear D. CDR1 is SGHDT and CDR2 is YYEEEE in the germline V gene. V shed 1 base and J shed 2 bases, with 4 bases lying between them. The CDR3 loop spans 13 amino acids.

The chain employs TRBV6-4 and TRBJ2-3; 7 nucleotides line up with TRBD1. From germline, CDR1 is MRHNA and CDR2 SNTAGT. This CDR3 is built from 15 residues. V lost 0 bases, J lost 5 bases, and 5 bases stayed unmatched. The CDR3 coding sequence is TGTGCCAGCAGTGACTCGAATTCAGGGGGAGATACGCAGTATTTT. Amino acids: CASSDSNSGGDTQYF.

This sequence joins TRBV6-5 and TRBJ1-2, with D tentatively TRBD1 (6 bases). Looked up from germline, CDR1 is MNHEY and CDR2 is SVGAGI. Trimming removed 0 bases at V and 4 bases at J, with 12 bases between. CDR3 size: 15 residues. The CDR3 DNA follows: TGTGCCAGCAGTTACTCTGGGACAAAAAGCTATGGCTACACCTTC. This gives the protein CASSYSGTKSYGYTF.

Written as DNA, the CDR3 is TGCGCCAGCAGCTTAGAGCGGGAAAGTGTCGAGCAGTACTTC. Its protein product is CASSLERESVEQYF. The chain combines TRBV5-1 with TRBJ2-5; 7 positions match TRBD2. The better agreement between TRBJ2-7 and the DNA end casts doubt on the J call. The CDR3 consists of 14 residues. The germline gives CDR1 SGHRS, CDR2 YFSETQ.

The J gene is TRBJ2-7, the V gene TRBV2; tentative D call: TRBD2 (5 bases). There are 13 residues in the CDR3. Trimming removed 2 bases at V and 7 bases at J, with 12 bases between. Germline V gives CDR1 SNHLY, CDR2 FYNNEI. The CDR3 DNA reads as TGTGCCAGCAGTGAACTAGCATTCTTGGAGCAGTACTTC. Its translation: CASSELAFLEQYF. Full variable domain (remainder filled in from reference TRBV2 and TRBJ2-7): EPEVTQTPSHQVTQMGQEVILRCVPISNHLYFYWYRQILGQKVEFLVSFYNNEISEKSEIFDDQFSVERPDGSNFTLKIRSTKLEDSAMYFCASSELAFLEQYFGPGTRLTVT.

This chain joins TRBV27 and TRBJ2-1; 13 bases map to TRBD2. V shed 5 bases and J 5 bases; nucleotides not matched to a gene: 3. CDR3 size: 15 residues. Germline assignment: CDR1 MNHEY and CDR2 SMNVEV (reference sequence). The CDR3 sequence: CASSRTSGGDNEQFF. CDR3 coding DNA: TGTGCCAGCAGTCGGACTAGCGGGGGAGACAATGAGCAGTTCTTC.

The chain joins TRBV7-8 to TRBJ1-6; 7 nucleotides line up with TRBD1. CDR1 and CDR2 (germline): SGHVS, FQNEAQ. CDR3 length equals 16 residues. After removal of 4 bases from V and 6 bases from J, the junction contained 9 bases not matched to a gene. For the CDR3, the DNA is TGTGCCAGCAGCTCCAAGTGGGGACAGACTAATTCACCCCTCCACTTT. It encodes CASSSKWGQTNSPLHF.

The gene calls are TRBV28 and TRBJ1-1; the D gene is possibly TRBD1 (5 bases). V was trimmed by 2 bases and J by 4 bases, leaving 5 bases between them. Germline V gene data show CDR1 as MDHEN and CDR2 as SYDVKM. This CDR3 is 12 amino acids long. Written as DNA, the CDR3 is TGTGCCAGCAGTTTACAGGGCACTGAAGCTTTCTTT. It yields the protein CASSLQGTEAFF.

The CDR3 loop is CASSKEGREVSRSNQPQHF. DNA for the CDR3: TGTGCCAGCAGCAAAGAGGGCAGGGAGGTAAGTAGGAGCAATCAGCCCCAGCATTTT. The V and J genes are TRBV21-1 and TRBJ1-5. TRBV21-1 is flagged as a pseudogene. The CDR3 has 19 residues.

The chain couples TRBV14 to TRBJ2-2, with 7 bases fitting TRBD1. CDR1 and CDR2 (germline): SGHDN, FVKESK. V lost 2 bases and J lost 0; bases outside the gene matches: 3. CDR3 size: 16 residues. The CDR3 nucleotides read TGTGCCAGCAGCCAAACCGGGACAGCGAACACCGGGGAGCTGTTTTTT. Protein product: CASSQTGTANTGELFF.

The chain uses TRBV5-4 and TRBJ2-7; 8 nucleotides line up with TRBD1. Germline CDR1 is SGHNT and CDR2 is YYREEE (reference sequence). CDR3 length equals 14 residues. The ends lost 3 bases at V and 2 bases at J; junction bases unmatched: 4. DNA of the CDR3: TGTGCCAGCAGCTACGAACAGGGGGCCTACGAGCAGTACTTC. It yields the protein CASSYEQGAYEQYF.

In DNA, the CDR3 is TGTGCCAGCAGTTTGGGGGCCCAGTTAGGAGCCTACGAGCAGTACTTC. Its protein product is CASSLGAQLGAYEQYF. The chain is built from TRBV28 and TRBJ2-7; perhaps TRBD1 as D (6 bases). The germline gives CDR1 MDHEN, CDR2 SYDVKM. This CDR3 has 16 amino acids. Trimming removed 3 bases from V and 2 bases from J, with 17 bases in between. Full variable domain (outside the CDR3, taken from reference TRBV28 and TRBJ2-7): DVKVTQSSRYLVKRTGEKVFLECVQDMDHENMFWYRQDPGLGLRLIYFSYDVKMKEKGDIPEGYSVSREKKERFSLILESASTNQTSMYLCASSLGAQLGAYEQYFGPGTRLTVT.

The chain has TRBV18 and TRBJ2-2, with D perhaps TRBD1 (5 bases). Per the germline V gene, CDR1 is KGHSH and CDR2 is LQKENI. With 2 bases removed from V and 3 bases from J, the gap between germline ends came to 13 bases. The CDR3 is 16 residues long. The DNA of the CDR3 is TGTGCCAGCTCACCATTGTCTCAGGGCGACACCGGGGAGCTGTTTTTT. Encoded protein: CASSPLSQGDTGELFF.

This chain links TRBV5-1 with TRBJ2-7; the match to TRBD1 covers 8 bases. With 4 bases clipped from V and 8 bases from J, the junction kept 11 bases outside the gene matches. This CDR3 contains 14 residues. Germline assignment: CDR1 SGHRS and CDR2 YFSETQ. CDR3 in DNA: TGCGCCAGCAGCGATACGACAGGGGACACGAAGCAGTACTTC. The encoded protein is CASSDTTGDTKQYF. Supplemented by reference TRBV5-1 and TRBJ2-7, the full variable domain reads KAGVTQTPRYLIKTRGQQVTLSCSPISGHRSVSWYQQTPGQGLQFLFEYFSETQRNKGNFPGRFSGRQFSNSRSEMNVSTLELGDSALYLCASSDTTGDTKQYFGPGTRLTVT.

The chain carries TRBV7-9 and TRBJ1-1; D is perhaps TRBD1 (6 bases). Germline CDR1 reads SEHNR; CDR2 reads FQNEAQ (reference sequence). V was trimmed by 4 bases and J by 3 bases, leaving 18 bases between them. The CDR3 is made up of 16 amino acids. The chain's CDR3 is CASSSTGGGRDTEAFF. The CDR3 nucleotides read TGTGCCAGCAGCTCCACCGGGGGGGGGCGAGACACTGAAGCTTTCTTT.

The rearrangement joins TRBV7-3 to TRBJ2-1; the match to TRBD2 covers 7 bases. The germline V gene encodes CDR1 SGHTA and CDR2 FQGTGA. The CDR3 is made up of 15 amino acids. Trimming cost V 3 bases and J 5 bases; bases outside gene matches: 7. In DNA form, the CDR3 reads TGTGCCAGCAGCTTTCCCGAGCGGGGTAACAATGAGCAGTTCTTC. Amino acids: CASSFPERGNNEQFF.

The chain joins TRBV19 to TRBJ1-2; 10 nucleotides agree with TRBD1. This CDR3 has 14 amino acids. V lost 4 bases and J lost 8; bases outside the gene matches: 7. CDR1 is LNHDA, CDR2 SQIVND, per germline (reference sequence). For the CDR3, the DNA is TGTGCCAGTAGTACCCAGACAGGGGGCATAGGCTACACCTTC. Protein sequence: CASSTQTGGIGYTF.

This sequence joins TRBV4-2 and TRBJ2-1; 10 bases line up with TRBD2. J gave up 0 bases and V 0 bases, and 8 bases lay outside the gene matches. This CDR3 has 19 residues. Germline-derived CDR1 and CDR2 are LGHNA and YNFKEQ. The CDR3 sequence: CASSQEGSGGSGSYNEQFF. As DNA, the CDR3 is TGTGCCAGCAGCCAAGAAGGTAGCGGGGGGTCGGGCTCCTACAATGAGCAGTTCTTC.

A single count supports this clone. V is TRBV28 and J is TRBJ2-3; 8 nucleotides match TRBD2. Germline lookup yields CDR1 MDHEN and CDR2 SYDVKM. The CDR3 has 15 residues. Unmatched junction bases numbered 7, after V lost 4 bases and J lost 4 bases. The CDR3 DNA is TGTGCCAGCAGTTCCGGGGGGGCCCAGCCAGATACGCAGTATTTT. It translates to CASSSGGAQPDTQYF.

This clone was seen just once. V usage is TRBV7-6 and J usage is TRBJ2-7; the match to TRBD2 covers 7 bases. The trim removed 5 bases at V and 2 bases at J, leaving 9 bases unmatched. CDR1 and CDR2 from the germline V gene are SGHVS and FNYEAQ. The CDR3 is 15 residues long. CDR3 amino acids: CASSASTSFPYEQYF. CDR3 coding DNA: TGTGCCAGCAGCGCCTCGACTAGCTTTCCCTACGAGCAGTACTTC.

As concerns this clone: The junction differs from germline at one of its ends, possibly a read error. This chain connects TRBV7-2 to TRBJ2-2; the D is unclear. This CDR3 spans 10 amino acids. Germline CDR1 and CDR2: SGHTA and FQGNSA. CDR3 region: CASNNGELFF. The CDR3 nucleotides read TGTGCCAGCAACAACGGGGAGCTGTTTTTT.